This T cell receptor beta chain originates from a study of technical replicates of blood from four donors. In germline, CDR1 is LNHDA, CDR2 SQIVND (reference sequence). The CDR3 consists of 14 residues. J gave up 4 bases and V 4 bases, and 4 bases lay outside the gene matches. Repertoires were generated with immunoSEQ multiplex PCR, while TCRdb's copy carries only in-frame clones and drops some. The sample includes about 71,000 clones, 80% to 95% of them seen just once. The TCR was taken from a human donor in good health. The sequenced sample was T cells isolated from PBMCs. V gene TRBV19 combines with J gene TRBJ2-7, with TRBD2 matching over 10 bases. The CDR3 sequence is CASSTFSGRYEQYF. The CDR3 nucleotides read TGTGCCAGTAGTACCTTTAGCGGGAGGTACGAGCAGTACTTC.